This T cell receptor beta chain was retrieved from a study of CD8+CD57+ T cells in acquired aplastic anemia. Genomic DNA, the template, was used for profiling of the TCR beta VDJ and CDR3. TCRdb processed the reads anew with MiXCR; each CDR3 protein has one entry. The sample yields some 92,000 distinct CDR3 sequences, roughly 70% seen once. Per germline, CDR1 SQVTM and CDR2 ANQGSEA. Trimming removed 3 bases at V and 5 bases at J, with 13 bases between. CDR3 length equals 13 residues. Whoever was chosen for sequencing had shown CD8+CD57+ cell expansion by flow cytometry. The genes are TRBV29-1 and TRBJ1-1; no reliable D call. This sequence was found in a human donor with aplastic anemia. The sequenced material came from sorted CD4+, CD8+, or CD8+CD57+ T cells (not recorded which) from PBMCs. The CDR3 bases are TGCAGCGTTGATAGTCCTGGGAAGACTGAAGCTTTCTTT. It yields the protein CSVDSPGKTEAFF.